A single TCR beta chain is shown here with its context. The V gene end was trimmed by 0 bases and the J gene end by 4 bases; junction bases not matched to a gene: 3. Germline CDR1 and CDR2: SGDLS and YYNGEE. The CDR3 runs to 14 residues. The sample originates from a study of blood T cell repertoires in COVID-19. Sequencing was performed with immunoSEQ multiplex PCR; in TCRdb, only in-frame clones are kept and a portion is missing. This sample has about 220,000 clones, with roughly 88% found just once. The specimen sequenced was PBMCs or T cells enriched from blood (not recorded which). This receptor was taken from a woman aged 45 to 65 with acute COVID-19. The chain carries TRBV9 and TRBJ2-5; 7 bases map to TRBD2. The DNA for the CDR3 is TGTGCCAGCAGCGTAGGGGGGGGTTCAGAGACCCAGTACTTC. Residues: CASSVGGGSETQYF. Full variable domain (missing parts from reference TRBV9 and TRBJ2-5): DSGVTQTPKHLITATGQRVTLRCSPRSGDLSVYWYQQSLDQGLQFLIQYYNGEERAKGNILERFSAQQFPDLHSELNLSSLELGDSALYFCASSVGGGSETQYFGPGTRLLVL.